These 20 T cell receptor beta chains originate from one sample sequenced in a study of T cells after yellow fever vaccination. From the 5' RACE reads, TCRdb called clonotypes with MiXCR, one entry per CDR3 protein. The sample consists of some 350,000 distinct CDR3 sequences, under 7.5% of them appearing once. The source was PBMCs, collected 5 days after the yellow fever booster vaccination. These TCRs come from a man aged 25 to 40 who received the YFV17D yellow fever vaccine.

This clonotype has just a few counts. The gene calls are TRBV5-4 and TRBJ2-3; D is possibly TRBD2 (6 bases). Trimming pared 0 bases from V and 0 bases from J, leaving 11 bases between. This CDR3 has 16 amino acids. Germline lookup yields CDR1 SGHNT and CDR2 YYREEE (reference sequence). The CDR3 coding sequence is TGTGCCAGCAGCTTGGAGACGGGAGCTAGCACAGATACGCAGTATTTT. It translates to CASSLETGASTDTQYF. The variable domain in full, with the rest retrieved from reference TRBV5-4 and TRBJ2-3, is ETGVTQSPTHLIKTRGQQVTLRCSSQSGHNTVSWYQQALGQGPQFIFQYYREEENGRGNFPPRFSGLQFPNYSSELNVNALELDDSALYLCASSLETGASTDTQYFGPGTRLTVL.

The chain employs TRBV20-1 and TRBJ2-7, with D possibly TRBD2 on 5 matching bases. Germline assignment: CDR1 DFQATT and CDR2 SNEGSKA (reference sequence). This CDR3 region has 14 residues. Trimming cost V 3 bases and J 5 bases, with 17 bases left between them. Here the CDR3 reads CSASSPGNVHEQYF. CDR3 sequence (DNA): TGCAGTGCTAGCTCTCCGGGAAACGTACACGAGCAGTACTTC.

This clonotype was detected ten times or more. CDR3 DNA: TGCAGTGCTAGAGATAAAGCTCGAATGGGAACCTACGAGCAGTACTTC. Translating gives CSARDKARMGTYEQYF. The chain employs TRBV20-1 and TRBJ2-7; D remains ambiguous. The CDR3 is made up of 16 amino acids. V dropped 0 bases and J dropped 2 bases, with 17 bases sitting between them. The germline V gene encodes CDR1 DFQATT and CDR2 SNEGSKA (reference sequence).

This clonotype was observed a few times. The chain recombines TRBV5-6 with TRBJ2-7; D gene uncertain. Trimming shortened V by 1 base and J by 5 bases, and 4 bases separated the two germline ends. The germline V gene encodes CDR1 SGHDT and CDR2 YYEEEE. The CDR3 is made up of 11 amino acids. Here the CDR3 DNA reads TGTGCCAGCAGCTTGATCGACGAGCAGTACTTC. Residues: CASSLIDEQYF.

Many counts were recorded for this clonotype. V and J are TRBV27 and TRBJ2-3; 7 positions agree with TRBD2. From germline, CDR1 is MNHEY and CDR2 SMNVEV (reference sequence). V was pared by 5 bases and J by 0 bases, with 11 bases of the junction left unmatched. This CDR3 contains 17 residues. The CDR3 loop is CASSPPVAGLSTDTQYF. CDR3 DNA sequence: TGTGCCAGCAGTCCGCCCGTAGCGGGCCTTAGCACAGATACGCAGTATTTT.

There are many counts of this clonotype. The chain links TRBV3-1 to TRBJ2-7, with unresolved D. The V end lost 4 bases, the J end lost 3 bases, and 13 bases lay between the germline ends. Germline V gene data show CDR1 as LGHDT and CDR2 as YNNKEL (reference sequence). The CDR3 contains 14 residues. This CDR3 reads CASSPGAKFYEQYF. The CDR3 coding sequence is TGTGCCAGCAGCCCCGGAGCCAAGTTCTACGAGCAGTACTTC.

Ten or more counts support this clonotype. The V gene is TRBV7-9, the J gene TRBJ2-4, with D uncertain. The CDR3 is made up of 17 amino acids. V was trimmed by 5 bases and J by 0 bases, leaving 17 bases between them. CDR1 and CDR2 from the germline V gene are SEHNR and FQNEAQ (reference sequence). The CDR3 loop is CASSDDLLPLAKNIQYF. The CDR3 region has the DNA TGTGCCAGCAGCGATGACTTGTTACCCCTAGCCAAAAACATTCAGTACTTC. The full variable domain, its missing parts supplied by reference TRBV7-9 and TRBJ2-4, is DTGVSQNPRHKITKRGQNVTFRCDPISEHNRLYWYRQTLGQGPEFLTYFQNEAQLEKSRLLSDRFSAERPKGSFSTLEIQRTEQGDSAMYLCASSDDLLPLAKNIQYFGAGTRLSVL.

This clonotype was recorded at least ten times. In DNA form, the CDR3 reads TGTGCCAGCAGGGTTAGCGGGAGTCGCAATGAGCAGTTCTTC. It encodes CASRVSGSRNEQFF. This chain joins TRBV6-2 or TRBV6-3 and TRBJ2-1, with 9 bases that match TRBD2. CDR1 is MNHEY and CDR2 is SVGEGT in the germline V gene. V shed 6 bases and J 6 bases; nucleotides not matched to a gene: 6. CDR3 length equals 14 residues.

J is TRBJ1-2 and V is TRBV29-1; possible D gene TRBD1, 5 bases. Per germline, CDR1 SQVTM and CDR2 ANQGSEA. The CDR3 is 14 residues long. Trimming stripped 4 bases from V and 8 bases from J, with 20 bases between. CDR3 in amino acids: CSVVRGGGQEGYTF. CDR3 bases: TGCAGCGTTGTGCGGGGGGGAGGGCAAGAAGGCTACACCTTC.

This clonotype was seen ten or more times. This rearrangement joins TRBV10-3 to TRBJ2-7; 8 bases map to TRBD1. This CDR3 is built from 16 residues. Germline assignment: CDR1 ENHRY and CDR2 SYGVKD. V trimming: 7 bases; J trimming: 7 bases; junction bases outside the gene matches: 18. The CDR3 DNA sequence: TGTGCCATCAACCAAGGGGGAGGACAGGGAGAGCGGGAGCAGTACTTC. This encodes CAINQGGGQGEREQYF.

The CDR3 coding sequence is TGTGCCAGCAGATTACTAGCCGGTTGGGCGCCGAATTACGAGCAGTACTTC. It encodes CASRLLAGWAPNYEQYF. The gene calls are TRBV6-5 and TRBJ2-7; maybe TRBD2 (6 bases). CDR3 length: 17 residues. V was shortened by 6 bases and J by 4 bases, with 25 bases between the two germline ends. Germline V gene data show CDR1 as MNHEY and CDR2 as SVGAGI.

This clonotype was recorded at least ten times. The J gene is TRBJ1-5, the V gene TRBV10-3; TRBD1 matches 8 bases. Germline CDR1 ENHRY, CDR2 SYGVKD. With V trimmed by 10 bases and J by 7 bases, 12 bases remained unmatched. CDR3 length: 14 residues. CDR3 protein: CATRQGPGEQPQHF. The DNA of the CDR3 is TGTGCCACCAGACAGGGGCCTGGGGAACAGCCCCAGCATTTT.

This clonotype was seen repeatedly, ten times or more. V is TRBV15 and J is TRBJ2-7, with a tentative D call TRBD1 (6 bases). CDR3 length: 16 residues. V lost 3 bases and J lost 1, with 16 bases in between. Germline V gene lookup returns CDR1 LNHNV and CDR2 YYDKDF (reference sequence). The CDR3 reads CATSRVRSRGSYEQYF. The CDR3 DNA reads TGTGCCACCAGCAGGGTTCGTAGCAGGGGTTCCTACGAGCAGTACTTC.

The CDR3 is CASRHGNKETQYF. CDR3 DNA: TGTGCCAGCAGACATGGGAATAAAGAGACCCAGTACTTC. The V and J genes are TRBV28 and TRBJ2-5; D gene unclear. Trimming shortened V by 6 bases and J by 3 bases, and 11 bases separated the two germline ends. From germline, CDR1 is MDHEN and CDR2 SYDVKM. The CDR3 runs 13 residues.

There are a few counts of this clonotype. The chain combines TRBV29-1 with TRBJ2-1; a possible D gene is TRBD1 (5 bases). V was trimmed by 4 bases and J by 0 bases, leaving 7 bases between them. Per the germline V gene, CDR1 is SQVTM and CDR2 is ANQGSEA. This CDR3 is built from 13 residues. CDR3 DNA sequence: TGCAGCGTTGCGACAGACTCCTACAATGAGCAGTTCTTC. Translated: CSVATDSYNEQFF.

Regarding this clonotype: With a much larger clone just one base away, this may be a read error. The chain links TRBV5-6 to TRBJ2-2; D ambiguous. CDR1 is SGHDT, CDR2 YYEEEE, per germline. Trimming removed 4 bases at V and 3 bases at J, with 16 bases between. This CDR3 is 16 amino acids long. This CDR3 is CASSRGGMGHTGELFF. The CDR3 DNA reads as TGTGCCAGCAGCCGAGGTGGCATGGGTCACACCGGGGAGCTGTTTTTT.

This clonotype appeared a few times. The chain employs TRBV20-1 and TRBJ2-7; TRBD1 or TRBD2 may be the D gene (5 bases each). The length of the CDR3 is 13 residues. The V gene's germline CDR1 is DFQATT and CDR2 SNEGSKA (reference sequence). V lost 6 bases to trimming and J lost 6 bases, with 18 bases between them. DNA for the CDR3: TGCAGTGCCGACCGGGACCCGACGGGCGAGCAGTACTTC. Protein sequence: CSADRDPTGEQYF.

In this sample, this clonotype turned up many times. The chain uses TRBV5-8 and TRBJ2-7, with 7 bases fitting TRBD1. CDR3 length: 17 residues. CDR1 is SGHTS, CDR2 YDEGEE, per germline. The J segment lost 2 bases and the V segment lost 1 base, leaving 12 bases of the junction unmatched. Here the CDR3 DNA reads TGTGCCAGCAGCTTGAACCTGGGACAGAAAATCACCTACGAGCAGTACTTC. It is translated as CASSLNLGQKITYEQYF.

This chain joins TRBV20-1 and TRBJ1-4; no clear D. Between the trimmed V and J ends, which lost 0 bases and 8 bases, there was a span of 16 bases. Per germline, CDR1 DFQATT and CDR2 SNEGSKA (reference sequence). The CDR3 loop spans 15 amino acids. The CDR3 sequence is CSARDRRRAREKLFF. CDR3 sequence (DNA): TGCAGTGCTAGAGACCGACGGCGGGCCCGGGAAAAACTGTTTTTT.

This clonotype was seen many times. The chain uses TRBV28 and TRBJ2-5, with 7 bases aligning to TRBD1. CDR1 and CDR2 from the germline V gene are MDHEN and SYDVKM. The CDR3 sequence is 17 residues long. With V trimmed by 4 bases and J by 6 bases, 17 bases remained unmatched. CDR3 sequence reads: CASSSGGLTGNSQTQYF. The CDR3 nucleotides are TGTGCCAGCAGTTCAGGGGGTCTAACAGGGAATAGCCAGACCCAGTACTTC.